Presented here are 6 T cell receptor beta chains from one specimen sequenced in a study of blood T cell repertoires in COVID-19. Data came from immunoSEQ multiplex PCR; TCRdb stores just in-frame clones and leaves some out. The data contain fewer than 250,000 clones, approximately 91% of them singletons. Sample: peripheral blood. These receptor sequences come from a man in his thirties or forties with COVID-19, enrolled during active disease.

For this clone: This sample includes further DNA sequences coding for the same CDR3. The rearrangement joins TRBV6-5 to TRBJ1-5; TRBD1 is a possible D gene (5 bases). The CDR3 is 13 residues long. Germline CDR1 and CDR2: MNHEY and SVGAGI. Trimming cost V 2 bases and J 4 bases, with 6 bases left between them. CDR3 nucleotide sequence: TGTGCCAGCAGTTACAGGGGAAATCAGCCCCAGCATTTT. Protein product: CASSYRGNQPQHF.

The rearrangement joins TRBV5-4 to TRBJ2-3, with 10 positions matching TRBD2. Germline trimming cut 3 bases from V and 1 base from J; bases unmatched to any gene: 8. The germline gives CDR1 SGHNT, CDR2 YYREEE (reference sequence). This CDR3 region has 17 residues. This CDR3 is CASSSGLAVTRTDTQYF. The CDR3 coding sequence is TGTGCCAGCAGCTCCGGACTAGCGGTTACACGCACAGATACGCAGTATTTT.

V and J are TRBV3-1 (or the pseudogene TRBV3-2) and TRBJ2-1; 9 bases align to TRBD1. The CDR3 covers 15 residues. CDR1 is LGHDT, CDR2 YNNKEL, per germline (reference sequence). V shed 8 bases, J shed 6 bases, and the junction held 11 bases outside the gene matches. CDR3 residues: CASGTGTGWSNEQFF. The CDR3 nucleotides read TGTGCCAGCGGTACCGGGACAGGGTGGTCCAATGAGCAGTTCTTC.

CDR3 sequence reads: CASSRTVNSNQPQHF. In DNA, the CDR3 is TGCGCCAGCAGCCGGACTGTAAATAGCAATCAGCCCCAGCATTTT. V and J are TRBV4-1 and TRBJ1-5; the D is unclear. Trimming left V 4 bases short and J 0 bases short, with 10 bases between. The germline V gene encodes CDR1 MGHRA and CDR2 YSYEKL. The CDR3 is 15 residues long.

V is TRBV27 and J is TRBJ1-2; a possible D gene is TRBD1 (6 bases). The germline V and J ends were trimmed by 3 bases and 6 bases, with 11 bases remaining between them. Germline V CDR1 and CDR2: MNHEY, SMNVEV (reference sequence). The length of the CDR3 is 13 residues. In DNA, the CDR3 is TGTGCCAGCAGTTTTCGGGGGGCCCATGGCTACACCTTC. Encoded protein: CASSFRGAHGYTF.

CDR3 region: CASRTKGAGSPLHF. As DNA, the CDR3 is TGTGCCAGCAGGACAAAGGGGGCCGGGTCACCCCTCCACTTT. This chain joins TRBV6-5 and TRBJ1-6; 7 nucleotides agree with TRBD1. V was clipped by 6 bases and J by 10 bases; unmatched bases: 9. The germline CDR1 and CDR2 sequences are MNHEY and SVGAGI. There are 14 residues in the CDR3.